These 9 T cell receptor beta chains came from one sample sequenced in a study of T cells in Graves' hyperthyroidism and ophthalmopathy. The CDR3 regions of TCR beta were amplified from RNA transcripts. A set of HTBI primers served as the primers for a first-round RT-PCR of the TCR CDR3. TCRdb redid the calling of the multiplex PCR reads with MiXCR, one entry per CDR3 protein. The profile shows 400,000 to 500,000 distinct CDR3 sequences, approximately 15% of them singletons. The sequencing sample was made of blood. The receptors come from a woman under 30 with Graves' hyperthyroidism.

Many counts were recorded for this clonotype. The V and J genes are TRBV3-1 and TRBJ2-7; the D is unclear. The CDR3 covers 13 residues. Germline CDR1 is LGHDT and CDR2 is YNNKEL (reference sequence). V was trimmed by 2 bases and J by 2 bases, leaving 7 bases between them. CDR3 protein: CASSQLSTYEQYF. In DNA form, the CDR3 reads TGTGCCAGCAGCCAACTTTCCACCTACGAGCAGTACTTC.

This clonotype was counted at least ten times. J is TRBJ1-1 and V is TRBV20-1, with D tentatively TRBD1 (5 bases). V lost 0 bases and J lost 0, with 14 bases in between. This CDR3 comprises 16 residues. Germline assignment: CDR1 DFQATT and CDR2 SNEGSKA (reference sequence). For the CDR3, the DNA is TGCAGTGCTAGAGAGAGGGGCTCGACTTTGAACACTGAAGCTTTCTTT. It translates to CSARERGSTLNTEAFF.

V usage is TRBV3-1 and J usage is TRBJ1-1; 9 bases align to TRBD1. Germline V gene sequence: CDR1 LGHDT, CDR2 YNNKEL (reference sequence). The CDR3 is 16 residues long. V gave up 4 bases and J gave up 3 bases; unmatched junction bases: 9. The CDR3 DNA reads as TGTGCCAGCAGCCTCACCTCGACAGGGGGACACACTGAAGCTTTCTTT. It specifies CASSLTSTGGHTEAFF.

This clonotype has a handful of counts. The chain couples TRBV27 to TRBJ1-5; tentatively, D is TRBD1 (6 bases). Germline V gene data show CDR1 as MNHEY and CDR2 as SMNVEV (reference sequence). Trimming left V 3 bases short and J 9 bases short, with 12 bases between. The CDR3 covers 13 residues. CDR3 DNA sequence: TGTGCCAGCAGTTTTCAGGGGTGGGGGCCCCAGCATTTT. Residues: CASSFQGWGPQHF.

The chain has TRBV7-9 and TRBJ1-2, with 12 bases lining up with TRBD1. CDR1 and CDR2 from the germline V gene are SEHNR and FQNEAQ (reference sequence). The CDR3 has 17 amino acids. Unmatched junction bases numbered 13, after V lost 4 bases and J lost 7 bases. CDR3 nucleotide sequence: TGTGCCAGCAGCTCCGCAGTAGGGACAGGGGGCGTCGGTGGCTACACCTTC. Protein: CASSSAVGTGGVGGYTF.

The genes are TRBV7-9 and TRBJ2-7, with D perhaps being TRBD1 or TRBD2 (5 bases each). Trimming shortened V by 8 bases and J by 4 bases, and 21 bases separated the two germline ends. The CDR3 is made up of 15 amino acids. From germline, CDR1 is SEHNR and CDR2 FQNEAQ (reference sequence). The CDR3 DNA sequence: TGTGCCAGCTCCCATAGCGTGGGGACCCCTTACGAGCAGTACTTC. Its protein is CASSHSVGTPYEQYF.

This clonotype was seen many times. The rearrangement joins TRBV20-1 to TRBJ2-5, with D perhaps matching TRBD1 or TRBD2 (5 bases each). V gave up 1 base and J gave up 3 bases, with 12 bases separating them. The CDR3 loop spans 14 amino acids. Germline CDR1 reads DFQATT; CDR2 reads SNEGSKA (reference sequence). CDR3 region: CSARGARGEETQYF. For the CDR3, the DNA is TGCAGTGCTAGAGGGGCTAGAGGGGAAGAGACCCAGTACTTC.

This clonotype was counted many times. The chain links TRBV7-9 to TRBJ2-1; the match to TRBD2 covers 7 bases. The germline gives CDR1 SEHNR, CDR2 FQNEAQ (reference sequence). V trimming: 5 bases; J trimming: 6 bases; junction bases outside the gene matches: 13. The length of the CDR3 is 16 residues. The CDR3 region is CASSQKLGLAVNEQFF. DNA for the CDR3: TGTGCCAGCAGCCAAAAACTTGGGCTAGCGGTCAATGAGCAGTTCTTC.

This clonotype was seen ten or more times. The rearrangement links TRBV12-3 or TRBV12-4 to TRBJ2-5; possible D gene TRBD2, 6 bases. The CDR3 covers 14 residues. The V end was cut by 6 bases, the J end by 5 bases, with 16 bases between. DNA for the CDR3: TGTGCCAGCAGAGATATCGGCGGGATGGAGACCCAGTACTTC. It codes for CASRDIGGMETQYF.